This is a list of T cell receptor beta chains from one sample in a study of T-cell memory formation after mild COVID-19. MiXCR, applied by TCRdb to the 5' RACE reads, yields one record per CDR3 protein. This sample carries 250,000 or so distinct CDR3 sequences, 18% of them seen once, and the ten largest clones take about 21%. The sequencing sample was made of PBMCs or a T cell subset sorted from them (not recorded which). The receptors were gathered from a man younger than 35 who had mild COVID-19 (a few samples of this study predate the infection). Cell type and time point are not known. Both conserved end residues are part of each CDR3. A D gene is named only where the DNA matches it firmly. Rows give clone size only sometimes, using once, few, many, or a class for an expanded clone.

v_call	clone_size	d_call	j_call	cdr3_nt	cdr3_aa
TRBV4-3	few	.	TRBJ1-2	TGCGCCAGCAGCCAAGTCCGACGGGGCCGGGAGAACTATGGCTACACCTTC	CASSQVRRGRENYGYTF
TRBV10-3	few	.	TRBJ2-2	TGTGCCATCAGTGAGGGACCTCTTCGGGACACCGGGGAGCTGTTTTTT	CAISEGPLRDTGELFF
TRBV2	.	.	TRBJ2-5	TGTGCCAGCAGTGCGGGGTACGCGGAGACCCAGTACTTC	CASSAGYAETQYF
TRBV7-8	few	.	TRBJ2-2	TGTGCCAGCAGCCCGATACAGGGCTTGGCGTCCGGGGAGCTGTTTTTT	CASSPIQGLASGELFF
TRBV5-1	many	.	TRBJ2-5	TGCGCCAGCAGCTTAACAGGTCCCGAGACCCAGTACTTC	CASSLTGPETQYF
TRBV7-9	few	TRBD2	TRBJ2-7	TGTGCCAGCAGCTTATACCTAGCGGGACTCGAGCAGTACTTC	CASSLYLAGLEQYF
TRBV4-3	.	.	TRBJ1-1	TGCGCCAGCAGCCATGTGACGAACACTGAAGCTTTCTTT	CASSHVTNTEAFF
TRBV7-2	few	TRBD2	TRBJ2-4	TGTGCCAGCAGCAACGAACGGGGGGATCTAGCCAAAAACATTCAGTACTTC	CASSNERGDLAKNIQYF
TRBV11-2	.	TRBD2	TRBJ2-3	TGTGCCAGCAGCTTGCTTAGCGGGGCGAGCACAGATACGCAGTATTTT	CASSLLSGASTDTQYF
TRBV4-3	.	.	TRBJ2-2	TGCGCCAGCAGCCAAGAGACCGGGTTTCGCCGGGAGCTGTTTTTT	CASSQETGFRRELFF
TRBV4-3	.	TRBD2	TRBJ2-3	TGCGCCAGCAGCCAAGTGGGGACTAGCGGCACAGATACGCAGTATTTT	CASSQVGTSGTDTQYF
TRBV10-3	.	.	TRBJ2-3	TGTGCCATCAGTGGGGCTAGCGAGGGACTAGATACGCAGTATTTT	CAISGASEGLDTQYF
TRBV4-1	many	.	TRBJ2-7	TGCGCCAGCAGCCAAGATCCGGGCTACATATACGAGCAGTACTTC	CASSQDPGYIYEQYF
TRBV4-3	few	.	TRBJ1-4	TGCGCCAGCAGCCGAGCACGTGGGGGGGAAAAACTGTTTTTT	CASSRARGGEKLFF
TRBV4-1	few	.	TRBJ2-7	TGCGCCAGCAGCCAGGGCTTGGACTACGGCTACGAGCAGTACTTC	CASSQGLDYGYEQYF
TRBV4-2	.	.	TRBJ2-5	TGTGCCAGCAGCCAAGAAGAGAAAACCCAAGAGACCCAGTACTTC	CASSQEEKTQETQYF
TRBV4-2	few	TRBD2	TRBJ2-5	TGTGCCAGCAGCCCAGACGGGGGGGAAGAGACCCAGTACTTC	CASSPDGGEETQYF
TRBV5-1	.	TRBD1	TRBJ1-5	TGCGCCAGCAGCCTTGGGACAGGCGCCAATCAGCCCCAGCATTTT	CASSLGTGANQPQHF
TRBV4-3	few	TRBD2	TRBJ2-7	TGCGCCAGCAGTCACGTTGGCGGGGGGCTATACGAGCAGTACTTC	CASSHVGGGLYEQYF
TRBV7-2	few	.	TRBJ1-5	TGTGCCAGCAGCTTAACGGGGGGTGAGCTACGGCCCCAGCATTTT	CASSLTGGELRPQHF
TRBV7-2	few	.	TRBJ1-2	TGTGCCAGCAGAACCCAGGGGCTCCTTGGGTATGGCTACACCTTC	CASRTQGLLGYGYTF
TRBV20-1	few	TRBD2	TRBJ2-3	TGCAGTGCCCGGACTAGCGGAAACACAGATACGCAGTATTTT	CSARTSGNTDTQYF
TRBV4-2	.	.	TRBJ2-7	TGTGCCAGCAGCCAAGATAGGGTTGACACCGAGCAGTACTTC	CASSQDRVDTEQYF
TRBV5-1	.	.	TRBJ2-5	TGCGCCAGCAGCTTGCCTCAAGAGACCCAGTACTTC	CASSLPQETQYF
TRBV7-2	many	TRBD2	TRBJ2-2	TGTGCCAGCAGCTTTCGGACTAGCGGGTCCGGGGAGCTGTTTTTT	CASSFRTSGSGELFF
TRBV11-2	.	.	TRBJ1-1	TGTGCCAGCAGCTTAGATGCCGTCGAAGCTTTCTTT	CASSLDAVEAFF
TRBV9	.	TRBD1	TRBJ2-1	TGTGCCAGCAGCGACCAGGGGGCCTCCTACAATGAGCAGTTCTTC	CASSDQGASYNEQFF
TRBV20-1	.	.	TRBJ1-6	TGCAGTGCTAGAGAGAGGGGGGAAATCTCTTCACCCCTCCACTTT	CSARERGEISSPLHF
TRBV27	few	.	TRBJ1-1	TGTGCCAGCAGCGTGCATACAGGGTTCATGAACACTGAAGCTTTCTTT	CASSVHTGFMNTEAFF
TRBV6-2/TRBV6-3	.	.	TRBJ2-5	TGTGCCAGCAGCCTCGGGACGTGGGAGACCCAGTACTTC	CASSLGTWETQYF
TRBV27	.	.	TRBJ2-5	TGTGCCAGCAGTTTCGCAGGGCCCCAAGAGACCCAGTACTTC	CASSFAGPQETQYF
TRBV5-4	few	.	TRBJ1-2	TGTGCCAGCATTAAAGACTCCCGATATGGCTACACCTTC	CASIKDSRYGYTF
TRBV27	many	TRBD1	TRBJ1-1	TGTGCCAGCAGTTCACGGACAGGGGACACAGCTTTCTTT	CASSSRTGDTAFF
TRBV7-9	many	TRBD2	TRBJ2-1	TGTGCCAGCAGCCCCCGACGGGGGGGCTCCTACAATGAGCAGTTCTTC	CASSPRRGGSYNEQFF
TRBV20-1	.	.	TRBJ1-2	TGCAGTGCTTCCCCGGGGGGGCAGGGTGGCTACACCTTC	CSASPGGQGGYTF
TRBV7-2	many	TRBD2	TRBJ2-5	TGTGCCAGCAGCTTAGTTGTTTCAATCAGCGCGGGGGGAGAGACCCAGTACTTC	CASSLVVSISAGGETQYF
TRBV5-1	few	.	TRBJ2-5	TGCGCCAGCAGCTTTGAGATGGAGGGGAAGACCCAGTACTTC	CASSFEMEGKTQYF
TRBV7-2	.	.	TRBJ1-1	TGTGCCAGCAGCTTAGTGCGGGGGTTGGGGCCCACTGAAGCTTTCTTT	CASSLVRGLGPTEAFF
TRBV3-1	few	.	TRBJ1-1	TGTGCCAGCAGCCAAGAGCAGGGGCGAAACACTGAAGCTTTCTTT	CASSQEQGRNTEAFF
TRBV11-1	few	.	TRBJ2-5	TGTGCCAGCAGCTCGGGTCCCGGACAAGAGACCCAGTACTTC	CASSSGPGQETQYF
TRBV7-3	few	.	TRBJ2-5	TGTGCCAGCAGCATGACAGCCCAAGAGACCCAGTACTTC	CASSMTAQETQYF
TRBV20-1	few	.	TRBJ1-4	TGCAGTGCGGACGGTCATGAAAAACTGTTTTTT	CSADGHEKLFF
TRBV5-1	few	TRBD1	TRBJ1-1	TGCGCCAGCAGGACAGGGGAAACTGAAGCTTTCTTT	CASRTGETEAFF
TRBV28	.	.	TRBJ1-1	TGTGGTAGCAGGAGAGACACTGAAGCTTTCTTT	CGSRRDTEAFF
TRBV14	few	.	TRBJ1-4	TGTGCCAGCAGCCAAGTAACCACTAATGAAAAACTGTTTTTT	CASSQVTTNEKLFF
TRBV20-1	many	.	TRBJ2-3	TGCAGTGCTACGGGGGACACAGATACGCAGTATTTT	CSATGDTDTQYF
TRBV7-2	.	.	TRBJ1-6	TGTGCCAGCAGCCCCGGTCGGGCTTGGGTTTCACCCCTCCACTTT	CASSPGRAWVSPLHF
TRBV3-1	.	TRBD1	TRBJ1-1	TGTGCCAGCAGCCAAGATAATCAGGGGGCGAGGCCTCGGAACACTGAAGCTTTCTTT	CASSQDNQGARPRNTEAFF
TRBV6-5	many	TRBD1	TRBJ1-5	TGTGCCAGCAGTTACGAGCGGACAGGGCAGCAGCCCCAGCATTTT	CASSYERTGQQPQHF
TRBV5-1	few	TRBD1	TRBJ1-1	TGCGCCAGCAGCTCGGGACAGGGGACGAACACTGAAGCTTTCTTT	CASSSGQGTNTEAFF
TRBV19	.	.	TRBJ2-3	TGTGCCAGTAGTATGGGCGGGGCTAGCACAGATACGCAGTATTTT	CASSMGGASTDTQYF
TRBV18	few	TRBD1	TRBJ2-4	TGTGCCAGCTCTCTTCGACAGGGGCGAAACATTCAGTACTTC	CASSLRQGRNIQYF
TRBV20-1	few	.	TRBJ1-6	TGCAGTGCTGCTTCACCCCTCCACTTT	CSAASPLHF
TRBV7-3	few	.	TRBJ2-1	TGTGCCAGCAGTTCAGAACCCAACAATGAGCAGTTCTTC	CASSSEPNNEQFF
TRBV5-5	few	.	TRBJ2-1	TGTGCCAGCAGCTTGTCGTGGGACACCACATACAATGAGCAGTTCTTC	CASSLSWDTTYNEQFF